The sequence of this TCR beta chain was determined in a study of Graves' ophthalmopathy and Graves' hyperthyroidism. V shed 7 bases, J shed 1 base, and the junction held 5 bases outside the gene matches. The germline gives CDR1 KGHDR, CDR2 SFDVKD. The length of the CDR3 is 14 residues. Reliance was placed on clinical symptoms, serum thyroxine, TRAb, thyroid ultrasound and orbital computed tomography for diagnosis. The study amplified TCR beta CDR3 regions using RNA transcripts. The workflow started with a first-round RT-PCR run with HTBI primers and then moved on to a second-round multiplex PCR. TCRdb re-derived calls from the multiplex PCR reads in MiXCR, one entry per CDR3 protein. The sample lists under 400,000 distinct CDR3 sequences; under 20% were seen once. This clonotype was seen ten or more times.

The sequence derives from an adult man with Graves' ophthalmopathy. The chain uses TRBV24-1 and TRBJ1-1; 7 nucleotides agree with TRBD1. The sample was peripheral blood. CDR3: CATRGDSTNTEAFF. DNA of the CDR3: TGTGCCACCAGGGGGGACAGCACGAACACTGAAGCTTTCTTT.